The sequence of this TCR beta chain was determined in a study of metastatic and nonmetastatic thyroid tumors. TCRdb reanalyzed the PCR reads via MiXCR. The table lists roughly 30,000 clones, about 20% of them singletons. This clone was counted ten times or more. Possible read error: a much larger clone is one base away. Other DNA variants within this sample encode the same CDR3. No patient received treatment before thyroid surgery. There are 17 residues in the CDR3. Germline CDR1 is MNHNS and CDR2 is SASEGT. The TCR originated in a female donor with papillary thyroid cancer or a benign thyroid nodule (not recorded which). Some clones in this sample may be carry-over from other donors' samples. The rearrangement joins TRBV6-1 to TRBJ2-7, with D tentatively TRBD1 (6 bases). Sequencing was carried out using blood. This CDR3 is CASRLQHESRGTYEQYF. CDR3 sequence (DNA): TGTGCCAGCAGGCTACAACACGAGTCCAGGGGAACCTACGAGCAATACTTC.